The text below deals with one TCR beta chain. The data are from a study of blood T cell repertoires in COVID-19. CDR3 size: 12 residues. V was clipped by 3 bases and J by 7 bases, with 10 bases between them. Per germline, CDR1 SGDLS and CDR2 YYNGEE. The table came from immunoSEQ multiplex PCR; TCRdb's copy has only in-frame clones and leaves some out. The sample yields 490,000 or so clones, about 88% seen once. The sequence came from a woman aged 60-70 years who had recovered from COVID-19. The chain carries TRBV9 and TRBJ1-1; maybe TRBD1 (6 bases). Material for sequencing was PBMCs or T cells enriched from blood (not recorded which). The CDR3 DNA reads as TGTGCCAGCAGCGCCTTAGGGGGTGAAGCTTTCTTT. This translates into CASSALGGEAFF. Full variable domain (outside the CDR3, taken from reference TRBV9 and TRBJ1-1): DSGVTQTPKHLITATGQRVTLRCSPRSGDLSVYWYQQSLDQGLQFLIQYYNGEERAKGNILERFSAQQFPDLHSELNLSSLELGDSALYFCASSALGGEAFFGQGTRLTVV.